Below are 24 T cell receptor beta chains sequenced from a single sample in a study of cytomegalovirus exposure and HLA in healthy donors (dated by TCRdb to the late 2010s). Libraries were prepared through the immunoSEQ multiplex PCR assay. TCRdb carries this immuneACCESS record with in-frame sequences only. Its versions omit some clonotypes, under half of them owing to an unresolved V gene in the studies checked, with the rest unexplained. The table for this sample lists 160,000 or so clones; about 89% of them were counted only once. The biggest ten clones account for under 3.5% of the sample. Sequencing used PBMCs. Every receptor here comes from a man between 18 and 35 years old in good health and CMV-seropositive.

This sequence joins TRBV27 and TRBJ1-1; a possible D gene is TRBD1 (5 bases). Per the germline V gene, CDR1 is MNHEY and CDR2 is SMNVEV (reference sequence). This CDR3 contains 15 residues. Deletions cut 5 bases from V and 1 base from J, with 14 bases between. CDR3 DNA: TGTGCCAGCAGTCCCCCGGGAGGGGAGAACACTGAAGCTTTCTTT. Translated, it gives CASSPPGGENTEAFF.

This clone was detected once. This chain uses TRBV27 with TRBJ2-7, with TRBD2 matching over 7 bases. CDR1 and CDR2 (germline): MNHEY, SMNVEV (reference sequence). The CDR3 runs to 19 residues. Trimming at V came to 6 bases and at J to 3 bases, leaving 23 bases not matched to a gene. The CDR3 DNA follows: TGTGCCAGCAGCCTTGAACGTGCCGGGCCGGGCCGGGGGGACTACGAGCAGTACTTC. Translating it yields CASSLERAGPGRGDYEQYF.

The rearrangement uses TRBV9 and TRBJ2-7, with 9 nucleotides matching TRBD2. The germline V gene has CDR1 SGDLS and CDR2 YYNGEE. CDR3 length equals 15 residues. The V and J ends lost 0 bases and 2 bases, in that order; junction bases with no gene match: 3. The CDR3 nucleotides read TGTGCCAGCAGCGTAGTAGCGGGGGAAACCTACGAGCAGTACTTC. As protein: CASSVVAGETYEQYF.

This chain links TRBV28 with TRBJ2-2; TRBD1 agrees at 7 bases. With 4 bases clipped from V and 1 base from J, the junction kept 3 bases outside the gene matches. Germline V lookup: CDR1 MDHEN, CDR2 SYDVKM. The CDR3 covers 15 residues. This CDR3 reads CASSSTGLNTGELFF. CDR3 DNA: TGTGCCAGCAGTTCGACAGGGTTGAACACCGGGGAGCTGTTTTTT. Drawing the rest from reference TRBV28 and TRBJ2-2, the complete variable domain is DVKVTQSSRYLVKRTGEKVFLECVQDMDHENMFWYRQDPGLGLRLIYFSYDVKMKEKGDIPEGYSVSREKKERFSLILESASTNQTSMYLCASSSTGLNTGELFFGEGSRLTVL.

The chain uses TRBV27 and TRBJ2-2; 7 bases match TRBD1. The V segment lost 10 bases and the J segment 7 bases; nucleotides outside the gene matches: 6. The CDR3 runs 12 residues. Germline CDR1 MNHEY, CDR2 SMNVEV (reference sequence). CDR3 amino acids: CATSQGVGELFF. CDR3 bases: TGTGCCACCTCGCAGGGGGTCGGGGAGCTGTTTTTT.

This chain links TRBV19 with TRBJ1-2; 7 nucleotides agree with TRBD1. The germline gives CDR1 LNHDA, CDR2 SQIVND (reference sequence). The ends lost 4 bases at V and 7 bases at J; junction bases unmatched: 15. The CDR3 spans 16 residues. CDR3 loop: CASSTSGDSRLTGYTF. The DNA of the CDR3 is TGTGCCAGTAGTACATCAGGGGACAGCCGCCTCACTGGCTACACCTTC.

The rearrangement links TRBV9 to TRBJ2-1; 7 nucleotides line up with TRBD2. The CDR3 runs 14 residues. Trimming took 0 bases from V and 7 from J; bases not matched to a gene: 4. Germline CDR1 and CDR2: SGDLS and YYNGEE. In nucleotides, the CDR3 is TGTGCCAGCAGCGTAGGGGGAGGGGCGAATGAGCAGTTCTTC. This sequence encodes CASSVGGGANEQFF.

The rearrangement links TRBV7-9 to TRBJ2-3; TRBD2 matches at 7 bases. V lost 1 base, J lost 1 base, and 2 bases stayed unmatched. Germline values: CDR1 SEHNR, CDR2 FQNEAQ (reference sequence). The length of the CDR3 is 15 residues. The CDR3 nucleotides read TGTGCCAGCAGCTTAGGTGGGGGGGGCACAGATACGCAGTATTTT. It codes for CASSLGGGGTDTQYF. The complete variable domain, with remaining parts taken from reference TRBV7-9 and TRBJ2-3, reads DTGVSQNPRHKITKRGQNVTFRCDPISEHNRLYWYRQTLGQGPEFLTYFQNEAQLEKSRLLSDRFSAERPKGSFSTLEIQRTEQGDSAMYLCASSLGGGGTDTQYFGPGTRLTVL.

The chain links TRBV27 to TRBJ2-5, with 8 bases fitting TRBD2. The V and J ends lost 6 bases and 3 bases, in that order; junction bases with no gene match: 6. CDR1 is MNHEY, CDR2 SMNVEV, per germline (reference sequence). The CDR3 is 14 residues long. DNA of the CDR3: TGTGCCAGCAGACCGAGCGGGGGAAAAGAGACCCAGTACTTC. Translation gives CASRPSGGKETQYF.

This chain joins TRBV7-8 and TRBJ2-7; tentatively, D is TRBD1 (6 bases). V shed 5 bases and J shed 3 bases, with 11 bases lying between them. Germline V gene sequence: CDR1 SGHVS, CDR2 FQNEAQ. The CDR3 is 13 amino acids. The CDR3 sequence is CASSLGQHYEQYF. In nucleotides, the CDR3 is TGTGCCAGCAGCCTAGGACAGCACTACGAGCAGTACTTC.

The chain uses TRBV27 and TRBJ1-1, with TRBD1 matching 9 bases. Germline V gene lookup returns CDR1 MNHEY and CDR2 SMNVEV (reference sequence). J lost 1 base, V lost 8 bases, and 5 bases had no gene match. This CDR3 is 14 amino acids long. CDR3 sequence: CASRRQGGNTEAFF. The CDR3 DNA follows: TGTGCCAGCCGCCGACAGGGGGGGAACACTGAAGCTTTCTTT.

The chain combines TRBV28 with TRBJ1-5; 8 positions agree with TRBD1. Per germline, CDR1 MDHEN and CDR2 SYDVKM. The length of the CDR3 is 14 residues. The J segment lost 2 bases and the V segment lost 8 bases, leaving 5 bases of the junction unmatched. The CDR3 reads CASVKGQGNQPQHF. The CDR3 nucleotides read TGTGCCAGCGTAAAGGGACAGGGCAATCAGCCCCAGCATTTT.

This CDR3 is CASSQPPGQGAGGYTF. CDR3 coding DNA: TGCGCCAGCAGCCAACCCCCCGGACAGGGGGCGGGGGGCTACACCTTC. The chain links TRBV4-1 to TRBJ1-2; TRBD1 aligns across 11 bases. Trimming cost V 2 bases and J 8 bases; bases outside gene matches: 10. The CDR3 runs to 16 residues. Germline V gene lookup returns CDR1 MGHRA and CDR2 YSYEKL.

This clone was detected once. The chain links TRBV7-9 to TRBJ1-1; TRBD1 matches 7 bases. Germline CDR1 reads SEHNR; CDR2 reads FQNEAQ (reference sequence). This CDR3 has 16 amino acids. The J segment lost 0 bases and the V segment lost 6 bases, leaving 10 bases of the junction unmatched. In DNA, the CDR3 is TGTGCCAGCAGTACCAGACAGGGCGGACTGAACACTGAAGCTTTCTTT. Its protein product is CASSTRQGGLNTEAFF.

V and J are TRBV6-6 and TRBJ1-2; tentative D call: TRBD1 (6 bases). This CDR3 contains 16 residues. The V and J ends lost 0 bases and 5 bases respectively, with 16 bases between them. Germline-derived CDR1 and CDR2 are MNHNY and SVGAGI (reference sequence). The CDR3 DNA is TGTGCCAGCAGTTACTCAGGGCAGGGGTTAAAATATGGCTACACCTTC. It encodes CASSYSGQGLKYGYTF.

This chain links TRBV7-2 with TRBJ1-5; TRBD1 aligns across 7 bases. CDR1 is SGHTA and CDR2 is FQGNSA in the germline V gene. The CDR3 runs 17 residues. V shed 6 bases and J 2 bases; nucleotides not matched to a gene: 13. The CDR3 nucleotides are TGTGCCAGCAGTCCAAACCAGGGGGGCAATGGCAATCAGCCCCAGCATTTT. Its protein is CASSPNQGGNGNQPQHF.

This chain links TRBV28 with TRBJ2-3; D unresolved. V lost 3 bases and J 4 bases, leaving 5 bases between the germline ends. This CDR3 spans 12 amino acids. The germline V gene encodes CDR1 MDHEN and CDR2 SYDVKM. The CDR3 DNA follows: TGTGCCAGCAGTTTCCCATCAGATACGCAGTATTTT. Its protein is CASSFPSDTQYF.

This clone was counted a few times. The J gene is TRBJ1-2, the V gene TRBV7-3; the D gene is possibly TRBD1 (5 bases). V dropped 1 base and J dropped 6 bases, with 9 bases sitting between them. Germline V gives CDR1 SGHTA, CDR2 FQGTGA. CDR3 length equals 13 residues. This chain's CDR3 is CASSLSREDGYTF. As DNA, the CDR3 is TGTGCCAGCAGCTTAAGCAGGGAGGATGGCTACACCTTC.

The chain is built from TRBV5-5 and TRBJ2-7, with TRBD1 matching over 10 bases. The germline V gene encodes CDR1 SGHKS and CDR2 YYEKEE (reference sequence). The CDR3 contains 15 residues. The V gene end was trimmed by 4 bases and the J gene end by 5 bases; junction bases not matched to a gene: 9. The DNA of the CDR3 is TGTGCCAGCAGCGCCACCGGGACAGGGGTCAACGAGCAGTACTTC. Its translation is CASSATGTGVNEQYF.

This sequence joins TRBV23-1 and TRBJ1-6, with TRBD1 matching over 9 bases. TRBV23-1 is an ORF, and what it does is uncertain. CDR3 length: 14 residues. The trim removed 6 bases at V and 9 bases at J, leaving 6 bases unmatched. CDR3 DNA sequence: TGCGCCAGCAGACCGGGACAGGGTTGTTCACCCCTCCACTTT. Its translation is CASRPGQGCSPLHF.

The V and J genes are TRBV20-1 and TRBJ1-2; D ambiguous. The V gene's germline CDR1 is DFQATT and CDR2 SNEGSKA (reference sequence). This CDR3 has 9 residues. CDR3 protein: CIPYLGYTF. CDR3 in DNA: TGCATTCCCTACCTCGGCTACACCTTC.

V gene TRBV6-5 combines with J gene TRBJ2-7; D is possibly TRBD2 (5 bases). Looked up from germline, CDR1 is MNHEY and CDR2 is SVGAGI. This CDR3 is built from 15 residues. The germline V and J ends were trimmed by 4 bases and 5 bases, with 18 bases remaining between them. For the CDR3, the DNA is TGTGCCAGCAGTTCTCCCATTCGAGGGCCCCACGAGCAGTACTTC. This gives the protein CASSSPIRGPHEQYF.

The chain combines TRBV4-3 with TRBJ2-7; D perhaps matches TRBD1 (5 bases). Germline V gene lookup returns CDR1 LGHNA and CDR2 YSLEER. V was shortened by 1 base and J by 2 bases, with 6 bases between the two germline ends. The CDR3 has 13 residues. The DNA for the CDR3 is TGCGCCAGCAGCCAAGGGGGCCCCTACGAGCAGTACTTC. This encodes CASSQGGPYEQYF.

The chain combines TRBV29-1 with TRBJ1-2; 10 bases fit TRBD1. This CDR3 has 12 residues. Trimming at V came to 4 bases and at J to 8 bases, leaving 4 bases not matched to a gene. CDR1 and CDR2 (germline): SQVTM, ANQGSEA. In DNA form, the CDR3 reads TGCAGCGTTGGACAGGGGGCGGAAGGCTACACCTTC. It codes for CSVGQGAEGYTF.